The 20 T cell receptor beta chains in this list originate from one sample, sequenced in a study of CD8 T cells in ankylosing spondylitis. MiXCR, run by TCRdb on the 5' RACE reads, gives a single entry per CDR3 protein. The repertoire holds about 240,000 distinct CDR3 sequences, with roughly 8.6% as singletons. Sequenced sample: blood, either unsorted or a sorted T cell fraction (not recorded which). The origin of the receptors is a male donor with ankylosing spondylitis or in good health (not recorded which).

This clonotype was picked up many times. In DNA, the CDR3 is TGTGCCAGCAGTTTAGACAGGGCATGGAACGAGCAGTACTTC. It encodes CASSLDRAWNEQYF. This chain links TRBV12-3 or TRBV12-4 with TRBJ2-7; a possible D gene is TRBD1 (6 bases). CDR3 size: 14 residues. Trimming cost V 1 base and J 5 bases, with 12 bases left between them.

This clonotype was picked up many times. The rearrangement joins TRBV12-3 or TRBV12-4 to TRBJ1-6, with unresolved D. Trimming removed 1 base from V and 10 bases from J, with 14 bases in between. The CDR3 consists of 15 residues. The CDR3, as DNA: TGTGCCAGCAGTTTAGAGGGCTTGGTACGGTCACCCCTCCACTTT. Translating it yields CASSLEGLVRSPLHF.

Ten or more counts support this clonotype. The rearrangement joins TRBV7-9 to TRBJ1-1; D remains unclear. The CDR3 is made up of 15 amino acids. Germline CDR1 and CDR2: SEHNR and FQNEAQ (reference sequence). V shed 4 bases and J shed 0 bases, with 12 bases lying between them. DNA for the CDR3: TGTGCCAGCAGCTCCCTGACGGGAATGAACACTGAAGCTTTCTTT. Its protein is CASSSLTGMNTEAFF.

The sample holds a few counts of this clonotype. The chain carries TRBV5-1 and TRBJ2-5; the D gene could be TRBD1 or TRBD2 (6 bases each). CDR1 and CDR2 (germline): SGHRS, YFSETQ. The CDR3 consists of 19 residues. V was cut by 3 bases and J by 2 bases, with 26 bases left in between. The CDR3 loop is CASSYPTTGGAGKQETQYF. Here the CDR3 DNA reads TGCGCCAGCAGCTATCCAACGACAGGAGGGGCGGGAAAGCAAGAGACCCAGTACTTC.

This clonotype was seen many times. This chain links TRBV7-2 with TRBJ1-2; 8 positions agree with TRBD1. This CDR3 is built from 15 residues. Germline assignment: CDR1 SGHTA and CDR2 FQGNSA. The ends lost 4 bases at V and 3 bases at J; junction bases unmatched: 7. This CDR3 is CASSYKGQGDYGYTF. The CDR3 DNA follows: TGTGCCAGCAGCTACAAAGGACAGGGAGACTATGGCTACACCTTC.

This clonotype has only a few counts. The chain is built from TRBV10-1 and TRBJ2-1; 10 bases map to TRBD2. Trimming removed 4 bases from V and 8 bases from J; junction bases left unmatched: 8. Germline CDR1 reads WNHNN; CDR2 reads SYGVQD (reference sequence). The CDR3 covers 15 residues. The CDR3 sequence is CASSGKREGSHEQFF. The CDR3 DNA is TGCGCCAGCAGTGGTAAGCGGGAGGGCTCCCATGAGCAGTTCTTC.

This clonotype was seen only a few times. V is TRBV12-3 or TRBV12-4 and J is TRBJ2-7; D may be TRBD1 (6 bases). V gave up 3 bases and J gave up 5 bases, with 14 bases separating them. CDR3 length equals 14 residues. CDR3 loop: CASSFLGAADEQYF. CDR3 in DNA: TGTGCCAGCAGTTTTCTGGGGGCAGCGGACGAGCAGTACTTC.

The V and J genes are TRBV4-2 and TRBJ2-1, with TRBD1 as a possible D gene (6 bases). The CDR3 loop spans 13 amino acids. The V gene lost 5 bases and the J gene lost 5 bases, with 10 bases spanning the gap. Germline V gives CDR1 LGHNA, CDR2 YNFKEQ. The CDR3 protein is CASSGGYNNEQFF. As DNA, the CDR3 is TGTGCCAGCAGCGGGGGCTATAACAATGAGCAGTTCTTC.

This chain joins TRBV7-2 and TRBJ2-7; the D gene is possibly TRBD1 (5 bases). The CDR3 is 14 amino acids. V gave up 7 bases and J gave up 6 bases, with 19 bases separating them. Per the germline V gene, CDR1 is SGHTA and CDR2 is FQGNSA. CDR3 sequence: CASMLVAGPGEQYF. The CDR3 DNA reads TGTGCCAGCATGCTTGTCGCAGGGCCCGGCGAGCAGTACTTC. The full variable domain, completed using reference TRBV7-2 and TRBJ2-7, is GAGVSQSPSNKVTEKGKDVELRCDPISGHTALYWYRQSLGQGLEFLIYFQGNSAPDKSGLPSDRFSAERTGGSVSTLTIQRTQQEDSAVYLCASMLVAGPGEQYFGPGTRLTVT.

This clonotype has at least ten counts. In nucleotides, the CDR3 is TGCGCCAGCAGCTTGGCCGTGACAGATACGCAGTATTTT. Encoded protein: CASSLAVTDTQYF. V is TRBV5-1 and J is TRBJ2-3; D uncertain. With 0 bases removed from V and 3 bases from J, the gap between germline ends came to 5 bases. Germline V gene sequence: CDR1 SGHRS, CDR2 YFSETQ. The CDR3 runs 13 residues.

This clonotype occurred many times. The chain links TRBV12-3 or TRBV12-4 to TRBJ1-1; no definite D call. The ends were cut back, 7 bases at V and 3 bases at J, with 15 bases in the middle. The CDR3 length is 14 residues. In DNA, the CDR3 is TGTGCCAGCACCCTCCGGGGAAGGGACACTGAAGCTTTCTTT. Amino acids: CASTLRGRDTEAFF.

The V gene is TRBV4-3, the J gene TRBJ1-6, with a tentative D call TRBD1 (5 bases). V lost 0 bases and J 10 bases, leaving 10 bases between the germline ends. Per germline, CDR1 LGHNA and CDR2 YSLEER. The CDR3 length is 14 residues. The CDR3 is CASSQDRDLSPLHF. As DNA, the CDR3 is TGCGCCAGCAGCCAAGACAGGGATTTATCACCCCTCCACTTT.

This clonotype was recorded many times. The chain links TRBV2 to TRBJ2-1, with D tentatively TRBD2 (5 bases). The CDR3 is 14 residues long. Between the trimmed V and J ends, which lost 6 bases and 3 bases, there was a span of 12 bases. CDR1 and CDR2 from the germline V gene are SNHLY and FYNNEI. CDR3 region: CASRDQRVYNEQFF. DNA of the CDR3: TGTGCCAGCAGGGACCAGAGGGTCTACAATGAGCAGTTCTTC.

This clonotype was seen many times. The chain employs TRBV6-2 or TRBV6-3 and TRBJ2-7; 9 nucleotides line up with TRBD2. Per germline, CDR1 MNHEY and CDR2 SVGEGT. CDR3 length: 15 amino acids. J gave up 3 bases and V 4 bases, and 7 bases lay outside the gene matches. CDR3 residues: CASSSMKREVYEQYF. Here the CDR3 DNA reads TGTGCCAGCAGTTCGATGAAGCGGGAGGTCTACGAGCAGTACTTC.

This clonotype was counted ten times or more. The V gene is TRBV7-2, the J gene TRBJ1-1; D remains ambiguous. From germline, CDR1 is SGHTA and CDR2 FQGNSA. V was cut by 4 bases and J by 7 bases, with 13 bases left in between. The length of the CDR3 is 13 residues. CDR3 protein: CASSYAEFYEAFF. In DNA form, the CDR3 reads TGTGCCAGCAGCTATGCAGAATTCTATGAAGCTTTCTTT.

This clonotype was counted between two and nine times. V usage is TRBV5-6 and J usage is TRBJ2-1; 8 bases are shared with TRBD1. The germline gives CDR1 SGHDT, CDR2 YYEEEE. The CDR3 extends over 17 amino acids. J gave up 2 bases and V 4 bases, and 11 bases lay outside the gene matches. DNA of the CDR3: TGTGCCAGCAGCCCGACTGGACAGGGAATGGCCTACAATGAGCAGTTCTTC. As protein: CASSPTGQGMAYNEQFF. Filled out from reference TRBV5-6 and TRBJ2-1, the complete variable domain reads DAGVTQSPTHLIKTRGQQVTLRCSPKSGHDTVSWYQQALGQGPQFIFQYYEEEERQRGNFPDRFSGHQFPNYSSELNVNALLLGDSALYLCASSPTGQGMAYNEQFFGPGTRLTVL.

The V gene is TRBV10-3, the J gene TRBJ2-7, with D tentatively TRBD1 or TRBD2 (6 bases each). The V gene's germline CDR1 is ENHRY and CDR2 SYGVKD. The CDR3 spans 12 residues. V shed 3 bases and J shed 10 bases, with 13 bases lying between them. CDR3 in DNA: TGTGCCATCAGTGATGGGGGGCTTGGACAGTACTTC. This gives the protein CAISDGGLGQYF.

This clonotype was observed at least ten times. The rearrangement links TRBV7-9 to TRBJ1-2; D is unclear. The CDR3 contains 14 residues. Looked up from germline, CDR1 is SEHNR and CDR2 is FQNEAQ (reference sequence). The V end lost 2 bases, the J end lost 3 bases, and 10 bases lay between the germline ends. The CDR3 nucleotides read TGTGCCAGCAGCTTATCCGCCCTAGACTATGGCTACACCTTC. Its protein is CASSLSALDYGYTF.

This clonotype was observed a handful of times. The V gene is TRBV12-5, the J gene TRBJ2-1; 9 bases map to TRBD2. V trimming: 6 bases; J trimming: 0 bases; junction bases outside the gene matches: 12. The length of the CDR3 is 18 residues. Germline V gene lookup returns CDR1 LGHNT and CDR2 FRNRAP. Here the CDR3 DNA reads TGTGCTAGTGGGGGAAGGCTAGCGGGACGGAGCTCCTACAATGAGCAGTTCTTC. Its translation is CASGGRLAGRSSYNEQFF.

This clonotype has a count of ten or more. The chain recombines TRBV12-3 or TRBV12-4 with TRBJ2-2, with 7 bases aligning to TRBD1. V lost 6 bases, J lost 7 bases, and 11 bases stayed unmatched. This CDR3 spans 15 amino acids. The CDR3 region is CASSGQEVRHGELFF. For the CDR3, the DNA is TGTGCCAGCAGCGGACAGGAAGTTCGCCACGGGGAGCTGTTTTTT.